These 20 T cell receptor beta chains were all obtained from the same sample, sequenced in a study of T cells in Graves' hyperthyroidism and ophthalmopathy. RNA transcripts served as the template for amplifying TCR beta CDR3 regions. Primed by the HTBI set, a first-round RT-PCR was run on the TCR CDR3. In TCRdb, the multiplex PCR reads were re-called with MiXCR into one record per CDR3 protein. The repertoire has 380,000 or so distinct CDR3 sequences, around 14% of them found once; the top ten carry 20% to 25%. Sequenced input: blood. These receptors were collected from a woman aged 25 to 39 with Graves' hyperthyroidism.

There are many counts of this clonotype. The chain joins TRBV20-1 to TRBJ2-7; TRBD1 matches at 10 bases. The V and J ends lost 5 bases and 5 bases, in that order; junction bases with no gene match: 6. This CDR3 spans 13 amino acids. Germline-derived CDR1 and CDR2 are DFQATT and SNEGSKA (reference sequence). As DNA, the CDR3 is TGCAGTGCTTTTCGACAGGGGGCGAACGAGCAGTACTTC. Protein sequence: CSAFRQGANEQYF.

This clonotype was observed many times. The chain couples TRBV11-2 to TRBJ2-5; TRBD2 is a possible D gene (6 bases). CDR3 size: 16 residues. V was clipped by 1 base and J by 2 bases, with 14 bases between them. Germline loops: CDR1 SGHAT, CDR2 FQNNGV. The CDR3 sequence is CASSLGTAGLQETQYF. CDR3 nucleotide sequence: TGTGCCAGCAGCTTAGGTACAGCGGGCCTACAAGAGACCCAGTACTTC. Drawing the rest from reference TRBV11-2 and TRBJ2-5, the complete variable domain is EAGVAQSPRYKIIEKRQSVAFWCNPISGHATLYWYQQILGQGPKLLIQFQNNGVVDDSQLPKDRFSAERLKGVDSTLKIQPAKLEDSAVYLCASSLGTAGLQETQYFGPGTRLLVL.

The gene calls are TRBV20-1 and TRBJ2-1, with 9 bases fitting TRBD2. The CDR3 covers 14 residues. Losses at the gene ends were 5 bases for V and 1 base for J; bases not matched to a gene: 3. Germline V gene sequence: CDR1 DFQATT, CDR2 SNEGSKA (reference sequence). The DNA of the CDR3 is TGCAGTGCTGGTAGCGGGAGTTCCTACAATGAGCAGTTCTTC. Translated: CSAGSGSSYNEQFF.

The sample holds many counts of this clonotype. V and J are TRBV9 and TRBJ1-2, with D maybe TRBD1 (5 bases). Germline CDR1 is SGDLS and CDR2 is YYNGEE. V lost 3 bases, J lost 6 bases, and 6 bases lay in between. CDR3 length equals 11 residues. The CDR3 DNA follows: TGTGCCAGCAGCGGGGACCATGGCTACACCTTC. It translates to CASSGDHGYTF.

This clonotype showed up many times. This sequence joins TRBV2 and TRBJ1-5, with 12 bases fitting TRBD1. The CDR3 spans 17 residues. V shed 7 bases, J shed 0 bases, and the junction held 7 bases outside the gene matches. The germline gives CDR1 SNHLY, CDR2 FYNNEI. This chain's CDR3 is CASMGTGGAYSNQPQHF. The CDR3 DNA reads as TGTGCCAGCATGGGGACAGGGGGCGCATATAGCAATCAGCCCCAGCATTTT.

At least ten counts were recorded for this clonotype. The chain links TRBV28 to TRBJ1-1; no definite D call. Deletions cut 3 bases from V and 3 bases from J, with 8 bases between. Germline CDR1 MDHEN, CDR2 SYDVKM. The CDR3 is 13 residues long. The CDR3 sequence: CASSFRPDTEAFF. CDR3 sequence (DNA): TGTGCCAGCAGTTTTCGCCCGGACACTGAAGCTTTCTTT.

This clonotype was seen ten or more times. The chain couples TRBV2 to TRBJ2-1, with D possibly matching TRBD2 (5 bases). Germline V gene sequence: CDR1 SNHLY, CDR2 FYNNEI. CDR3 length: 15 residues. The germline V and J ends were trimmed by 4 bases and 2 bases, with 12 bases remaining between them. For the CDR3, the DNA is TGTGCCAGCAGTGGTATAGCGTATACCTACAATGAGCAGTTCTTC. This codes for CASSGIAYTYNEQFF.

V gene TRBV19 combines with J gene TRBJ2-1; 8 nucleotides match TRBD1. The ends lost 3 bases at V and 4 bases at J; junction bases unmatched: 8. This CDR3 contains 16 residues. Germline V gives CDR1 LNHDA, CDR2 SQIVND (reference sequence). For the CDR3, the DNA is TGTGCCAGTAGTATCTCCCGGACAGGGAGGTACAATGAGCAGTTCTTC. It translates to CASSISRTGRYNEQFF.

This clonotype was seen at least ten times. The J gene is TRBJ2-7, the V gene TRBV7-2; 11 bases map to TRBD2. V shed 5 bases, J shed 0 bases, and the junction held 9 bases outside the gene matches. This CDR3 comprises 17 residues. In germline, CDR1 is SGHTA, CDR2 FQGNSA. CDR3 sequence reads: CASSTAGTSGVSYEQYF. In DNA, the CDR3 is TGTGCCAGCAGCACGGCCGGGACTAGCGGAGTCTCCTACGAGCAGTACTTC.

The V and J genes are TRBV28 and TRBJ2-5, with D perhaps TRBD2 (5 bases). Trimming cost V 7 bases and J 3 bases, with 12 bases left between them. The germline CDR1 and CDR2 sequences are MDHEN and SYDVKM. This CDR3 contains 13 residues. The DNA of the CDR3 is TGTGCCAGCAAGACGGGGTGGAAAGAGACCCAGTACTTC. Amino acid sequence: CASKTGWKETQYF.

The J gene is TRBJ2-7, the V gene TRBV5-1; TRBD2 is a possible D gene (7 bases). This CDR3 contains 14 residues. Between the trimmed V and J ends, which lost 3 bases and 3 bases, there was a span of 13 bases. CDR1 and CDR2 from the germline V gene are SGHRS and YFSETQ. CDR3 in amino acids: CASSSGGQNYEQYF. The CDR3 bases are TGCGCCAGCAGCTCGGGGGGACAAAACTACGAGCAGTACTTC.

Many counts were recorded for this clonotype. This chain joins TRBV6-6 and TRBJ2-5; D is ambiguous. Germline V gene data show CDR1 as MNHNY and CDR2 as SVGAGI (reference sequence). This CDR3 spans 14 amino acids. V lost 0 bases to trimming and J lost 3 bases, with 8 bases between them. CDR3 sequence (DNA): TGTGCCAGCAGTTACTCGGGCAGAGAAGAGACCCAGTACTTC. Amino acid sequence: CASSYSGREETQYF.

This clonotype appeared many times. The J gene is TRBJ2-7, the V gene TRBV12-3 or TRBV12-4; no clear D gene. The CDR3 totals 12 residues. V was trimmed by 3 bases and J by 2 bases, leaving 5 bases between them. CDR3 loop: CASSFYTYEQYF. CDR3 DNA: TGTGCCAGCAGTTTCTATACCTACGAGCAGTACTTC.

In this sample, this clonotype turned up many times. The genes are TRBV9 and TRBJ1-1; D remains unclear. V dropped 2 bases and J dropped 0 bases, with 5 bases sitting between them. Per germline, CDR1 SGDLS and CDR2 YYNGEE. The CDR3 extends over 13 amino acids. The CDR3 nucleotides read TGTGCCAGCAGCGTTGGAATGAACACTGAAGCTTTCTTT. Its translation is CASSVGMNTEAFF.

The chain has TRBV20-1 and TRBJ2-7; 11 nucleotides align to TRBD2. Losses at the gene ends were 5 bases for V and 3 bases for J; bases not matched to a gene: 9. Germline values: CDR1 DFQATT, CDR2 SNEGSKA (reference sequence). This CDR3 has 15 amino acids. This chain's CDR3 is CSAPPSGLADYEQYF. For the CDR3, the DNA is TGCAGTGCTCCTCCCTCGGGACTAGCGGACTACGAGCAGTACTTC.

This clonotype was counted ten times or more. J is TRBJ2-1 and V is TRBV6-5, with D hard to call. This CDR3 is 14 amino acids long. Trimming shortened V by 2 bases and J by 9 bases, and 14 bases separated the two germline ends. Germline CDR1 is MNHEY and CDR2 is SVGAGI. CDR3 sequence (DNA): TGTGCCAGCAGTTACATAAGGTCCTCCCGTGAGCAGTTCTTC. This translates into CASSYIRSSREQFF.

This clonotype was seen many times. The chain has TRBV10-3 and TRBJ2-1, with D possibly being TRBD1 or TRBD2 (5 bases each). This CDR3 comprises 13 residues. CDR1 and CDR2 from the germline V gene are ENHRY and SYGVKD. V was shortened by 6 bases and J by 0 bases, with 6 bases between the two germline ends. In DNA, the CDR3 is TGTGCCATCAGCGGGACCTCCTACAATGAGCAGTTCTTC. Protein sequence: CAISGTSYNEQFF.

The J gene is TRBJ2-3, the V gene TRBV19, with D perhaps being TRBD1 or TRBD2 (5 bases each). This CDR3 contains 14 residues. Germline V gives CDR1 LNHDA, CDR2 SQIVND (reference sequence). V was pared by 4 bases and J by 4 bases, with 12 bases between. The CDR3 DNA sequence: TGTGCCAGTAGTAGGCGAGGGGAATCAGATACGCAGTATTTT. It is translated as CASSRRGESDTQYF.

This clonotype was counted ten times or more. The CDR3 protein is CASSFADINNYGYTF. The CDR3 DNA sequence: TGTGCCAGCAGTTTCGCGGACATCAATAACTATGGCTACACCTTC. The chain couples TRBV28 to TRBJ1-2, with a weak D call TRBD1 (5 bases). The CDR3 totals 15 residues. V lost 3 bases and J lost 1, with 12 bases in between. CDR1 and CDR2 from the germline V gene are MDHEN and SYDVKM.

The genes are TRBV7-2 and TRBJ1-4; a possible D gene is TRBD1 (6 bases). Between the trimmed V and J ends, which lost 1 base and 2 bases, there was a span of 8 bases. Germline V gene lookup returns CDR1 SGHTA and CDR2 FQGNSA. The CDR3 has 15 residues. CDR3 bases: TGTGCCAGCAGCTTAGATGGGGGCACTAATGAAAAACTGTTTTTT. It encodes CASSLDGGTNEKLFF.